The clone carrying this T cell receptor (beta chain) was seen ten or more times. Its antigen is still unknown. The germline V gene has CDR1 MNHEY and CDR2 SVGAGI. The CDR3 length is 14 residues. V was pared by 6 bases and J by 8 bases, with 16 bases between. This specimen belongs to a study of Graves' ophthalmopathy and Graves' hyperthyroidism. The study's findings and limits: At about 69% sensitivity and 72.22% specificity, the model predicted progression of the ophthalmopathy. Classification of ophthalmopathy versus stable hyperthyroidism by a 13-signature model yielded around 90% sensitivity and 70% to 83% specificity.

As the template, RNA transcripts were used to amplify TCR beta CDR3 regions. First-round RT-PCR employed HTBI primers, with a second-round multiplex PCR after it. TCRdb recomputed calls from the multiplex PCR reads with MiXCR, one row per CDR3 protein. Counted here are almost 750,000 distinct CDR3 sequences, 40% occurring once; the ten biggest clones make up roughly 45%. This sequence was found in an adult man with Graves' ophthalmopathy. The gene calls are TRBV6-5 and TRBJ1-4, with D tentatively TRBD1 (5 bases). The specimen was peripheral blood. The CDR3 loop reads CASRHQGGEEKLFF. The CDR3 coding sequence is TGTGCCAGCAGACACCAGGGAGGGGAGGAAAAACTGTTTTTT.